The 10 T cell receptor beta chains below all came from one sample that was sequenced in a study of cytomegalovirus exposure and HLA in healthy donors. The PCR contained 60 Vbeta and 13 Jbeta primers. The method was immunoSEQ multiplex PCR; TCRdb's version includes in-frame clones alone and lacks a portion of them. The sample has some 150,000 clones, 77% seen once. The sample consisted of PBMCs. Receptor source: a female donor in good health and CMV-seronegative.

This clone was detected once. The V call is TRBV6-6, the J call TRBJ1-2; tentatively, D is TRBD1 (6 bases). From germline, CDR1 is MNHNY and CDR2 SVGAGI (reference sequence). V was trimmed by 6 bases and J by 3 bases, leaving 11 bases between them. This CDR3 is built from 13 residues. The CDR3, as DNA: TGTGCCAGCAGAGACAGACAGGACTATGGCTACACCTTC. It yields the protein CASRDRQDYGYTF.

In DNA, the CDR3 is TGTGCCAGCAGTATAACGGACACGATGAACACTGAAGCTTTCTTT. Protein product: CASSITDTMNTEAFF. This chain connects TRBV5-5 to TRBJ1-1; TRBD1 is a possible D gene (5 bases). Trimming took off 5 bases at V and 0 bases at J, with 14 bases between the two ends. The CDR3 sequence is 15 residues long. Germline V gene sequence: CDR1 SGHKS, CDR2 YYEKEE (reference sequence).

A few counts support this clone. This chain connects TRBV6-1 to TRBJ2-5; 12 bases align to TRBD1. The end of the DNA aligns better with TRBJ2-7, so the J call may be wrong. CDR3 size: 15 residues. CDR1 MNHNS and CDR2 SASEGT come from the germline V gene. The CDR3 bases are TGTGCCAGCAGGGAGGGACAGGGGGCTTCCTACGAGCAGTACTTC. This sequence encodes CASREGQGASYEQYF.

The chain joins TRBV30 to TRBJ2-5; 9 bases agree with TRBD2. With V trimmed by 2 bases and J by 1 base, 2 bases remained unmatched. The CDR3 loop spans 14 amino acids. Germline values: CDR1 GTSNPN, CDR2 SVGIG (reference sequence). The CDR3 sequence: CAWSTGLAQETQYF. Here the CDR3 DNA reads TGTGCCTGGAGTACGGGACTAGCCCAAGAGACCCAGTACTTC.

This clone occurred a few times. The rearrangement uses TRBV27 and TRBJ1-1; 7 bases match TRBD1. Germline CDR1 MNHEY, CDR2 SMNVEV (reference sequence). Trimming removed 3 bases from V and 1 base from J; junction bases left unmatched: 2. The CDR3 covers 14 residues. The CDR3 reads CASSFGTENTEAFF. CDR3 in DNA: TGTGCCAGCAGTTTCGGGACAGAGAACACTGAAGCTTTCTTT.

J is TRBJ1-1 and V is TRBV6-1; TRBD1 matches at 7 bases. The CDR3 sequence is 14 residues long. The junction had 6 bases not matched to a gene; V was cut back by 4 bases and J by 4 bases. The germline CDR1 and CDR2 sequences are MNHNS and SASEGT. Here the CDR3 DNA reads TGTGCCAGCAGTGCAATACAGGGGAGCACTGAAGCTTTCTTT. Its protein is CASSAIQGSTEAFF.

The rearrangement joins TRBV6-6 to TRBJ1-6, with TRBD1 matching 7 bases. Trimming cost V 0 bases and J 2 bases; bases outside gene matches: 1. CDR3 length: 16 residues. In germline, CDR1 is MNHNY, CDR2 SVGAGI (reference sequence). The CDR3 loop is CASSYSGTAYNSPLHF. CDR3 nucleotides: TGTGCCAGCAGTTACTCGGGGACAGCCTATAATTCACCCCTCCACTTT.

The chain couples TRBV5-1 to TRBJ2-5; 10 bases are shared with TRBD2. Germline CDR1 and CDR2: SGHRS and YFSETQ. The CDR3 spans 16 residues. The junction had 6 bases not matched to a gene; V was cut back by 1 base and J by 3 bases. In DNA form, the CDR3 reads TGCGCCAGCAGCTTGTATCCTAGCGGGGGCGAAGAGACCCAGTACTTC. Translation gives CASSLYPSGGEETQYF.

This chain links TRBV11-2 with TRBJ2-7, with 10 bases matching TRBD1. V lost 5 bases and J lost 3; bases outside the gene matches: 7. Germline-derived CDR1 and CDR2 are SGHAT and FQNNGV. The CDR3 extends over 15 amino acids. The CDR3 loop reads CASSRSGQGFYEQYF. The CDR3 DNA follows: TGTGCCAGCAGCAGATCGGGACAGGGGTTCTACGAGCAGTACTTC.

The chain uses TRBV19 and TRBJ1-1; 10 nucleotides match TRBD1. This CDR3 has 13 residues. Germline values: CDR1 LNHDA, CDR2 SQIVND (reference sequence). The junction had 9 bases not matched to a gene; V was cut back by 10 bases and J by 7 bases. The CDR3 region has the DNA TGTGCCACCATACCGGGACAGGGGCATGAAGCTTTCTTT. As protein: CATIPGQGHEAFF.